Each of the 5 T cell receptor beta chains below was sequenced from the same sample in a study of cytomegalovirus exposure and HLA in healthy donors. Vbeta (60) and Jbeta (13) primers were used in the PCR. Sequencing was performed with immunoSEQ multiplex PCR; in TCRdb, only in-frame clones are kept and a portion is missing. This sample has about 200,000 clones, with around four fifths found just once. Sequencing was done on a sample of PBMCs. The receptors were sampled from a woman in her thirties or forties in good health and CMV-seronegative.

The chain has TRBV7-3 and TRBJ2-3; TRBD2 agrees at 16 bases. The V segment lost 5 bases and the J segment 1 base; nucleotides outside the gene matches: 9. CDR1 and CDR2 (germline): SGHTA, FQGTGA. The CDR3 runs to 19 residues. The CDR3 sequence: CASSRGTSGRALGTDTQYF. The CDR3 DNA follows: TGTGCCAGCAGCCGTGGGACTAGCGGGAGGGCCTTGGGCACAGATACGCAGTATTTT.

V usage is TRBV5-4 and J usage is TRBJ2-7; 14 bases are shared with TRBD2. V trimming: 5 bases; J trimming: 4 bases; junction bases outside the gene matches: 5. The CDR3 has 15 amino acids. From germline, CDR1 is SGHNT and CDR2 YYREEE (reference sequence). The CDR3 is CASRQGTSGRYEQYF. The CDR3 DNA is TGTGCCAGCAGGCAGGGGACTAGCGGGAGATACGAGCAGTACTTC.

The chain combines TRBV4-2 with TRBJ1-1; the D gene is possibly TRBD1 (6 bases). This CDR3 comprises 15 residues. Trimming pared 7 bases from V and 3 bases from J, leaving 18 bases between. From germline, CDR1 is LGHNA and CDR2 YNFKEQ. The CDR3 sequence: CASNPEGGRDTEAFF. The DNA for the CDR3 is TGTGCCAGCAACCCGGAGGGGGGGCGCGACACTGAAGCTTTCTTT.

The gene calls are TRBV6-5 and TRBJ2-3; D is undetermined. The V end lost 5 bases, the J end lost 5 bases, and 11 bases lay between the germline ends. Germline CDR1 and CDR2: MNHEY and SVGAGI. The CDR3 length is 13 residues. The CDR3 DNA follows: TGTGCCAGCAGTAGAGAACGTGGAGATACGCAGTATTTT. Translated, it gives CASSRERGDTQYF.

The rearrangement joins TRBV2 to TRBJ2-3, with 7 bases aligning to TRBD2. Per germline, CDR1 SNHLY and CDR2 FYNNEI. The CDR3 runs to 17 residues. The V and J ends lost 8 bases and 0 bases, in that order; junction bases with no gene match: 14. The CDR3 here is CASESGNSGPSTDTQYF. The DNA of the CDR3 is TGTGCCAGCGAGTCGGGAAATAGCGGGCCTAGCACAGATACGCAGTATTTT.